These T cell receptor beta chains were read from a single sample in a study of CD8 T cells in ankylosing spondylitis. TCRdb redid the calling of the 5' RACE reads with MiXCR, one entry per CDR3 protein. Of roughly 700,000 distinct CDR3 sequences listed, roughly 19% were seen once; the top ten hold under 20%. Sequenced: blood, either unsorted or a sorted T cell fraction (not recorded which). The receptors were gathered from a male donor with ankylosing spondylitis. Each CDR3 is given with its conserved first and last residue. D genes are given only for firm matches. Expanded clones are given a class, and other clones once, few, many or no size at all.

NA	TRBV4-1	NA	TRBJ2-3	CASSQAAPGADTQYF	TGCGCCAGCAGCCAAGCGGCGCCTGGGGCGGATACGCAGTATTTT
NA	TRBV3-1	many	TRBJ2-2	CASSQSGELFF	TGTGCCAGCAGCCAATCCGGGGAGCTGTTTTTT
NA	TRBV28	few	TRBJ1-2	CASWTNYGYTF	TGTGCCAGCTGGACGAACTATGGCTACACCTTC
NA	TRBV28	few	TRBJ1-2	CASSLGGVLYGYTF	TGTGCCAGCAGTTTAGGGGGGGTCCTCTATGGCTACACCTTC
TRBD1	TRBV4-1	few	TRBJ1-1	CASSQDTGVDTEAFF	TGCGCCAGCAGCCAGGATACAGGGGTAGACACTGAAGCTTTCTTT
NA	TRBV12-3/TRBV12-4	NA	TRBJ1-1	CASTADRLNTEAFF	TGTGCCAGCACCGCCGACAGGTTGAACACTGAAGCTTTCTTT
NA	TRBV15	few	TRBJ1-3	CATPLGAGNTIYF	TGTGCCACTCCACTTGGGGCTGGAAACACCATATATTTT
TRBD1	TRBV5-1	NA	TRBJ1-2	CASSSFPGTANYGYTF	TGCGCCAGCAGCTCCTTCCCCGGGACAGCTAACTATGGCTACACCTTC
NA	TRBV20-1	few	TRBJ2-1	CSAPSLNEQFF	TGCAGTGCTCCTTCTCTCAATGAGCAGTTCTTC
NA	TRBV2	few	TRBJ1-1	CASSERDSNTEAFF	TGTGCCAGCAGTGAAAGGGACTCGAACACTGAAGCTTTCTTT
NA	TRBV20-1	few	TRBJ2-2	CSAPFNTGELFF	TGCAGTGCTCCGTTCAACACCGGGGAGCTGTTTTTT